This T cell receptor beta chain emerged from a study of technical replicates of blood from a handful of donors. The CDR3 sequence is 11 residues long. V lost 4 bases to trimming and J lost 8 bases, with 8 bases between them. From germline, CDR1 is SNHLY and CDR2 FYNNEI. Clones were sequenced by immunoSEQ multiplex PCR, and TCRdb holds only the in-frame ones, with some missing. The sample yields some 64,000 clones, 92% seen once. This receptor was identified in a human donor in good health. Some clones in this sample may be carry-over from other donors' samples. This sequence joins TRBV2 and TRBJ1-2; no clear D gene. The specimen sequenced was PBMCs. CDR3 amino acids: CASSAGWGYTF. The CDR3 DNA reads TGTGCCAGCAGTGCTGGCTGGGGCTACACCTTC.